Presented here are 17 T cell receptor beta chains from one specimen sequenced in a study of blood T cell repertoires in COVID-19. Using immunoSEQ multiplex PCR, the repertoire was profiled, and TCRdb retains in-frame clones only, with some absent. The sample includes under 55,000 clones, less than 80% of them seen just once. Sequencing used peripheral blood. Every receptor here comes from a man between 65 and 85 years old with acute or convalescent COVID-19.

The J gene is TRBJ2-1, the V gene TRBV4-3; 10 nucleotides match TRBD2. CDR3 length: 15 amino acids. Germline V gives CDR1 LGHNA, CDR2 YSLEER. The V gene end was trimmed by 1 base and the J gene end by 12 bases; junction bases not matched to a gene: 9. This chain's CDR3 is CASSQGRTSGAGQFF. CDR3 DNA: TGCGCCAGCAGCCAAGGTAGGACTAGCGGCGCGGGGCAGTTCTTC.

V is TRBV3-1 (or the pseudogene TRBV3-2) and J is TRBJ2-7; D remains unclear. Germline CDR1 LGHDT, CDR2 YNNKEL (reference sequence). The CDR3 extends over 13 amino acids. Between the trimmed V and J ends, which lost 0 bases and 1 base, there was a span of 4 bases. CDR3 residues: CASSQELSYEQYF. In nucleotides, the CDR3 is TGTGCCAGCAGCCAAGAACTATCCTACGAGCAGTACTTC.

The chain recombines TRBV29-1 with TRBJ2-2; 9 positions agree with TRBD2. With 5 bases clipped from V and 1 base from J, the junction kept 2 bases outside the gene matches. CDR3 size: 14 residues. Germline loops: CDR1 SQVTM, CDR2 ANQGSEA. CDR3 region: CSVRTSENTGELFF. CDR3 in DNA: TGCAGCGTTCGGACTAGCGAGAACACCGGGGAGCTGTTTTTT.

The rearrangement uses TRBV15 and TRBJ2-7, with a tentative D call TRBD1 (6 bases). The CDR3 length is 15 residues. CDR1 is LNHNV and CDR2 is YYDKDF in the germline V gene (reference sequence). V was clipped by 1 base and J by 0 bases, with 10 bases between them. Here the CDR3 reads CATSRGQGSSYEQYF. The CDR3, as DNA: TGTGCCACCAGCAGAGGGCAGGGGAGCTCCTACGAGCAGTACTTC.

The chain combines TRBV6-5 with TRBJ2-7; no clear D. Germline V CDR1 and CDR2: MNHEY, SVGAGI. This CDR3 contains 15 residues. Deletions cut 4 bases from V and 0 bases from J, with 13 bases between. The DNA for the CDR3 is TGTGCCAGCAGTTTTTCCAGCTACTACTCCTACGAGCAGTACTTC. Translation: CASSFSSYYSYEQYF.

DNA for the CDR3: TGTGCCAGCAGCTTTTCAGGGGGCGACGTCACTAATGAAAAACTGTTTTTT. This sequence encodes CASSFSGGDVTNEKLFF. This sequence joins TRBV7-8 and TRBJ1-4; 8 bases are a match to TRBD1. The ends lost 3 bases at V and 2 bases at J; junction bases unmatched: 8. This CDR3 contains 17 residues. CDR1 and CDR2 (germline): SGHVS, FQNEAQ.

The gene calls are TRBV20-1 and TRBJ2-3, with unresolved D. Trimming removed 3 bases at V and 6 bases at J, with 7 bases between. CDR3 length: 11 amino acids. CDR1 is DFQATT and CDR2 is SNEGSKA in the germline V gene (reference sequence). CDR3 sequence: CSASFGDTQYF. For the CDR3, the DNA is TGCAGTGCTAGTTTCGGGGATACGCAGTATTTT.

V gene TRBV6-5 combines with J gene TRBJ1-1; 9 bases fit TRBD1. V trimming: 2 bases; J trimming: 2 bases; junction bases outside the gene matches: 3. This CDR3 comprises 15 residues. In germline, CDR1 is MNHEY, CDR2 SVGAGI. The CDR3: CASSYMGQGNTEAFF. The CDR3 DNA follows: TGTGCCAGCAGTTACATGGGACAGGGTAACACTGAAGCTTTCTTT.

The table lists this clone with many counts. V gene TRBV29-1 combines with J gene TRBJ1-2; 9 bases fit TRBD1. The CDR3 loop spans 12 amino acids. The trim removed 7 bases at V and 2 bases at J, leaving 2 bases unmatched. Germline V gene sequence: CDR1 SQVTM, CDR2 ANQGSEA. The CDR3 DNA sequence: TGCAGCGCGACAGGGGGAAACTATGGCTACACCTTC. As protein: CSATGGNYGYTF.

The chain is built from TRBV9 and TRBJ2-1; weak D call: TRBD2 (6 bases). Germline V gene lookup returns CDR1 SGDLS and CDR2 YYNGEE. The CDR3 has 16 residues. Between the trimmed V and J ends, which lost 0 bases and 0 bases, there was a span of 10 bases. CDR3 in amino acids: CASSVGGVSSYNEQFF. The CDR3 DNA is TGTGCCAGCAGCGTAGGGGGGGTTAGCTCCTACAATGAGCAGTTCTTC.

In this sample, this clone turned up once. The chain uses TRBV5-4 and TRBJ2-3; 10 bases fit TRBD2. The CDR3 spans 15 residues. V shed 3 bases and J 3 bases; nucleotides not matched to a gene: 4. From germline, CDR1 is SGHNT and CDR2 YYREEE (reference sequence). The CDR3 DNA reads TGTGCCAGCAGCTCTAGCGGGAGTAGGACAGATACGCAGTATTTT. The encoded protein is CASSSSGSRTDTQYF.

This rearrangement joins TRBV6-5 to TRBJ2-7, with 11 positions matching TRBD1. V was pared by 2 bases and J by 5 bases, with 8 bases of the junction left unmatched. The CDR3 contains 16 residues. Germline CDR1 MNHEY, CDR2 SVGAGI. CDR3 sequence reads: CASSYISGQGAHEQYF. The CDR3 nucleotides are TGTGCCAGCAGTTACATCTCTGGACAGGGGGCTCACGAGCAGTACTTC.

The CDR3 is CASSLPGLYSTIYF. CDR3 bases: TGTGCCAGCAGCTTACCAGGCCTCTATAGCACCATATATTTT. The J gene is TRBJ1-3, the V gene TRBV11-2; D is undetermined. The germline gives CDR1 SGHAT, CDR2 FQNNGV. V dropped 2 bases and J dropped 9 bases, with 14 bases sitting between them. The CDR3 loop spans 14 amino acids.

The chain uses TRBV27 and TRBJ1-1; weak D call: TRBD1 (6 bases). V dropped 5 bases and J dropped 1 base, with 17 bases sitting between them. Germline V CDR1 and CDR2: MNHEY, SMNVEV (reference sequence). The CDR3 runs 16 residues. CDR3 nucleotide sequence: TGTGCCAGCAGTAAATACACCGGGACACAGAACACTGAAGCTTTCTTT. Encoded protein: CASSKYTGTQNTEAFF.

This chain uses TRBV30 with TRBJ2-1, with 8 bases that match TRBD2. CDR1 is GTSNPN and CDR2 is SVGIG in the germline V gene (reference sequence). The CDR3 runs to 15 residues. The V segment lost 3 bases and the J segment 4 bases; nucleotides outside the gene matches: 8. The DNA of the CDR3 is TGTGCCTGGAGGGGTGTTAGCGGGGAGTACAATGAGCAGTTCTTC. Its translation: CAWRGVSGEYNEQFF.

CDR3 sequence reads: CASSYSSGRETQYF. DNA for the CDR3: TGTGCCAGCAGTTACTCATCAGGTCGAGAGACCCAGTACTTC. The genes are TRBV6-5 and TRBJ2-5; no reliable D call. Trimming pared 0 bases from V and 4 bases from J, leaving 9 bases between. This CDR3 is built from 14 residues. Germline V CDR1 and CDR2: MNHEY, SVGAGI.

The V and J genes are TRBV7-2 and TRBJ2-6; TRBD1 is a possible D gene (5 bases). The V end lost 7 bases, the J end lost 8 bases, and 12 bases lay between the germline ends. In germline, CDR1 is SGHTA, CDR2 FQGNSA. The CDR3 loop spans 13 amino acids. The CDR3 nucleotides are TGTGCCAGCACTACAGACAGATCCAACGTCCTGACTTTC. Translation: CASTTDRSNVLTF.